This entry describes one T cell receptor beta chain. These data originate in a study of cytomegalovirus exposure and HLA in healthy donors. Across the study: T cells numbering about 179 million yielded approximately 100 million unique TCR beta sequences in an earlier analysis.

The CDR3 sequence is 15 residues long. The V segment lost 3 bases and the J segment 2 bases; nucleotides outside the gene matches: 7. Germline V gives CDR1 SEHNR, CDR2 FQNEAQ (reference sequence). The primer mix had 60 Vbeta and 13 Jbeta primers. The table came from immunoSEQ multiplex PCR; TCRdb's copy has only in-frame clones and leaves some out. The sample has 36,000 or so clones, roughly 88% seen once. The sequenced material came from PBMCs. The chain recombines TRBV7-9 with TRBJ2-7; 7 nucleotides align to TRBD1. This clonotype originated in a woman aged 18-30 years in good health and CMV-seronegative. In DNA form, the CDR3 reads TGTGCCAGCAGCTTCGACAGGGTAACTCCCTACGAGCAGTACTTC. This sequence encodes CASSFDRVTPYEQYF. Using reference TRBV7-9 and TRBJ2-7 for the parts outside the CDR3, the full variable domain is DTGVSQNPRHKITKRGQNVTFRCDPISEHNRLYWYRQTLGQGPEFLTYFQNEAQLEKSRLLSDRFSAERPKGSFSTLEIQRTEQGDSAMYLCASSFDRVTPYEQYFGPGTRLTVT.